This T cell receptor (beta chain) emerged from a study of STAT5B mutations in CD4+ large granular lymphocyte leukemia (dated by TCRdb to the early 2020s). About the investigation overall: Where cryopreserved patient cells were available, CD8+ cells were depleted first, followed by selection with anti-CD4 microbeads. TCRbeta repertoires of CD4+ T-cell large granular lymphocyte leukemia patients were compared with those of healthy blood donors. Flow cytometry performed on FACSCanto II or FACSVerse showed that the purified fractions had more than 95% purity among lymphocytes. Points the paper makes about the study in general: The main leukemic clonotypes were found to be private to each patient, although roughly a quarter of the main leukemic clonotypes were detected at low frequency in the non-leukemic repertoires of other patients. The sources of patient cells varied, and only 5 to 7 CD4-sorted patient samples were included in the clonality comparison with healthy controls. Data were not HLA-matched; higher clonality in CD4+ versus CD8+ T-LGLL could reflect the relatively small sample size. Greater clonality appeared to be present in CD4-sorted patient repertoires than in healthy CD4+ repertoires, and the difference was retained after the putative leukemic clones were removed. TRBV06-family usage was enriched among the top patient clones (8/27) compared with healthy controls (2/35).

Regarding this clone: Which antigen it targets is not known. The record has no base qualities; no much larger clone is one base away.

The immunoSEQ assay at survey resolution was used to sequence TCRbeta rearrangements from genomic DNA. Regarding the original processing steps: Any clonotype making up more than 5% of the repertoire was considered a putative leukemic clone, which gave 45 to 75 such clones in roughly 30 patients. In the TCR sequencing data, the lowest productive clonotype frequency that could be detected was 2.59 x 10-5. Analyses included only productive TCRbeta rearrangements, meaning complete and in-frame sequences. Clonality for each sample was calculated as Simpson clonality in the immunoSEQ Analyzer version 3.0. Based on frequency, clones were grouped as very rare, small, medium, large (1-20%) or hyperexpanded (>20%). Generation probabilities were estimated with OLGA 1.2.3, V-gene circos plots were made with VDJtools, specificities were searched in VDJdb, and CDR3 motifs were identified with GLIPH. The table was pulled from immuneACCESS by TCRdb, which kept in-frame rearrangements only. Such tables lose some clones; where checked, under half of the loss comes from unresolved V genes, and the rest has no known cause. D and trimming were read from the DNA, whereas the V and J calls and clone size are those reported in that table. The sample table shows several thousand clones, and approximately 83% are seen once. Together, the top ten hold about 67% of the sample.

The CDR3, from cysteine to phenylalanine, totals 14 residues. Only CDR3 DNA remains: 42 bases, in frame from the first base. Sequences SGHVS (CDR1) and FQNEAQ (CDR2) are obtained from the germline V gene. Hematology units in Padova (Italy), Helsinki (Finland) and Shinshu (Japan) recruited the CD4+ T-LGLL patients. Depending on what sample material was available, patient samples were either unselected PBMC or bead-purified CD4+, CD4+CD8+, CD57+ or CD56+ fractions. Deep amplicon sequencing of the same DNA produced somatic STAT5B mutation profiles, and these profiles were combined with the patient TCRbeta data. All TCR-sequenced material derived from peripheral blood: patient blood samples and healthy donor buffy coats. Ficoll-Hypaque gradient centrifugation was used to isolate peripheral blood mononuclear cells. The Gentra Puregene Cell and Tissue kit was used to extract genomic DNA, and a Qubit 2.0 fluorometer was used to measure the amount of genomic DNA.

The sequenced sample consisted of PBMCs. This receptor was obtained from a woman aged 55-70 years with CD4+ T-cell large granular lymphocyte leukemia. Rearrangement joined TRBV7-8 to TRBJ2-5; perhaps TRBD1 is the D gene, with 6 bases matching. The DNA end lines up better with TRBJ2-7; the J call may be wrong. The nucleotide sequence is TGTGCCAGCAGCCCCCTGGACAGACTCTACGAGCAGTACTTC. This is translated as CASSPLDRLYEQYF.